This TCR beta chain emerged from a study of T cell changes during pregnancy in multiple sclerosis. The protocol was immunoSEQ multiplex PCR, while the TCRdb copy is restricted to in-frame clones and leaves out a portion. The sample lists approximately 58,000 clones, around 90% occurring once. Losses at the gene ends were 9 bases for V and 3 bases for J; bases not matched to a gene: 10. In germline, CDR1 is MRHNA, CDR2 SNTAGT. The CDR3 has 17 residues. The clonotype comes from a female donor with multiple sclerosis, enrolled in a pregnancy study. The sequenced sample was peripheral blood, obtained in the second trimester of pregnancy. This chain links TRBV6-4 with TRBJ2-1, with 14 bases aligning to TRBD2. CDR3 coding DNA: TGTGCCAGGACGGGACTAGCGGGAGTTGGGAACTACAATGAGCAGTTCTTC. Translated, it gives CARTGLAGVGNYNEQFF.